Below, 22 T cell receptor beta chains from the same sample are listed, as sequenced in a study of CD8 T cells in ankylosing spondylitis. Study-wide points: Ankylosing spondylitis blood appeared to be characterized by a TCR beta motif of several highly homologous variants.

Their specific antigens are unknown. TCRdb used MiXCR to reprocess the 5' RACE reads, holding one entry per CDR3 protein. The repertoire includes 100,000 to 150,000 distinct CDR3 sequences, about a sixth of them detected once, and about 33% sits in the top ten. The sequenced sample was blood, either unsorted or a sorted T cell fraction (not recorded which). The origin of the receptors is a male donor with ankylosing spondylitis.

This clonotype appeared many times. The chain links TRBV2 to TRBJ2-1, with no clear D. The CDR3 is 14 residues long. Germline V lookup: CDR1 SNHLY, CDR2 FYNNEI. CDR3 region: CAAPGNFKNNEQFF. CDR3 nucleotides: TGTGCTGCGCCGGGCAATTTTAAGAACAATGAGCAGTTCTTC.

In DNA form, the CDR3 reads TGTGCCAGCAGCTTCCTAGGGGACGGATTTACCGGATACGAGCAGTACTTC. Translated: CASSFLGDGFTGYEQYF. The rearrangement joins TRBV21-1 to TRBJ2-7; the table gives TRBD2 as D, unverified against the DNA. TRBV21-1 is a documented pseudogene. CDR3 length equals 17 residues.

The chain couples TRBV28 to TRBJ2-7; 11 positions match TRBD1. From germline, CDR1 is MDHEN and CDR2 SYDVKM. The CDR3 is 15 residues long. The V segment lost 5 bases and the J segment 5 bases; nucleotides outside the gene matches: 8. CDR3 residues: CASSPRTGGLNEQYF. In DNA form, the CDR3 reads TGTGCCAGCAGTCCGCGGACAGGGGGCTTAAACGAGCAGTACTTC.

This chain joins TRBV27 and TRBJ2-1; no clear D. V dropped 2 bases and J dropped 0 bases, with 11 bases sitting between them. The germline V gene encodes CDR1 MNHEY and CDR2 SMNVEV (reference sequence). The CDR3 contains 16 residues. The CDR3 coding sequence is TGTGCCAGCAGTTTAGGGCCGCGAATCTCCTACAATGAGCAGTTCTTC. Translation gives CASSLGPRISYNEQFF.

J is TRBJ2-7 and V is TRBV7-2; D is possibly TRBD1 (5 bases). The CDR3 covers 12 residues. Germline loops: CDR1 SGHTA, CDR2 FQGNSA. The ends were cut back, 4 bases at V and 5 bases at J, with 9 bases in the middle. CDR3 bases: TGTGCCAGCAGCTCCCCAGGGAACGAGCAGTACTTC. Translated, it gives CASSSPGNEQYF.

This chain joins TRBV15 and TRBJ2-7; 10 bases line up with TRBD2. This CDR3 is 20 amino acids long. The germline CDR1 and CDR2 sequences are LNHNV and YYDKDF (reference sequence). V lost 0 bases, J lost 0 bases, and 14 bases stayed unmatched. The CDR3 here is CATSRDASLAGVPTSYEQYF. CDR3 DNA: TGTGCCACCAGCAGAGATGCTAGTCTAGCGGGAGTTCCGACCTCCTACGAGCAGTACTTC.

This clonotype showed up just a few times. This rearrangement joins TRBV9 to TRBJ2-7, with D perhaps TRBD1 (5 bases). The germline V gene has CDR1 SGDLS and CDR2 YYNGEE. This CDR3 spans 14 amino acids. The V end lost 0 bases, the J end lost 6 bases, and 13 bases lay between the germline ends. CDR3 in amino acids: CASSVGGWAGEQYF. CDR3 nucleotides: TGTGCCAGCAGCGTAGGGGGCTGGGCTGGCGAGCAGTACTTC.

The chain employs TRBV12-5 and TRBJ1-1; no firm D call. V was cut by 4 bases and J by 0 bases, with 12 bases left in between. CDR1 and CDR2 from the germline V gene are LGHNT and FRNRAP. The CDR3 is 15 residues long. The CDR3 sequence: CASGYSTKVNTEAFF. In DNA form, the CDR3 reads TGTGCTAGTGGTTACTCAACGAAAGTGAACACTGAAGCTTTCTTT.

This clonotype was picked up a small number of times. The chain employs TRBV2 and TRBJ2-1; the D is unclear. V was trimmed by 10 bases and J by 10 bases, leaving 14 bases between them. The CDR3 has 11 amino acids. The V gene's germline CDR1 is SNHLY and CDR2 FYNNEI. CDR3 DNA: TGTGCCACCTCGAGGACCGACGAGCAGTTCTTC. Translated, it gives CATSRTDEQFF.

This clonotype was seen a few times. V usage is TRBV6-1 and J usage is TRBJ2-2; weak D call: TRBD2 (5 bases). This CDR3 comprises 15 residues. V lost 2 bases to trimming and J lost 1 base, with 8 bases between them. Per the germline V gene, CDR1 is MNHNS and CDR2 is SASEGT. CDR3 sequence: CASSERRGNTGELFF. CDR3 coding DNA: TGTGCCAGCAGTGAAAGACGGGGGAACACCGGGGAGCTGTTTTTT.

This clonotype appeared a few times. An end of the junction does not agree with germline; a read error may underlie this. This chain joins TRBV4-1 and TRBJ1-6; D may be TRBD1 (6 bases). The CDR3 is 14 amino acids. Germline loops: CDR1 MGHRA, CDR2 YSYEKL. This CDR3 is CASSQGQYNSPLHF. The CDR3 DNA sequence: TGCGCCAGCAGTCAAGGACAGTATAATTCACCCCTCCACTTT.

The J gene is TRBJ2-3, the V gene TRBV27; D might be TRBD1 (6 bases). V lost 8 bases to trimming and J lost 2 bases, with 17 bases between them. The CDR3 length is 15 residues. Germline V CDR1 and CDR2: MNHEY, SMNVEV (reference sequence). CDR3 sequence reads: CASRGQIRFTDTQYF. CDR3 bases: TGTGCCAGCCGCGGACAGATCCGCTTCACAGATACGCAGTATTTT.

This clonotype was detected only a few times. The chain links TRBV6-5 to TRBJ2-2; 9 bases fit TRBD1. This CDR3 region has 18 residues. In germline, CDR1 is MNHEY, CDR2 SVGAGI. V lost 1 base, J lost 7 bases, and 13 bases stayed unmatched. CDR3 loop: CASSYLRNRGQRSGELFF. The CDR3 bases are TGTGCCAGCAGTTACTTGAGAAACAGGGGGCAAAGGAGCGGGGAGCTGTTTTTT.

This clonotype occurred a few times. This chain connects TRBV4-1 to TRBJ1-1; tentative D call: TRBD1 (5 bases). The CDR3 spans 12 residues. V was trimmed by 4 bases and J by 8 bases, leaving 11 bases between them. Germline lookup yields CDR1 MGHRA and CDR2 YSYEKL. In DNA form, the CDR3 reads TGCGCCAGCAGCCCTACGACAGAAGAAGCTTTCTTT. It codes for CASSPTTEEAFF.

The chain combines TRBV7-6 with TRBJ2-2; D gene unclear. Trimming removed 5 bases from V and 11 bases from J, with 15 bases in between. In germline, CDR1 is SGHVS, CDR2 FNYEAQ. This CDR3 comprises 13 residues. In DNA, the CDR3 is TGTGCCAGCAGCCCCGTAGCCGTACAAGAGCTGTTTTTT. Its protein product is CASSPVAVQELFF.

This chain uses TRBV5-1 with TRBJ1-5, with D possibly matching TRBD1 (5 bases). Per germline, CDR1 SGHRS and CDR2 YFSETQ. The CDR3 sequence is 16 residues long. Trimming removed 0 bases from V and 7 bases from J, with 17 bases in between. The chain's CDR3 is CASSLEGTPGEQPQHF. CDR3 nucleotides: TGCGCCAGCAGCTTGGAGGGGACCCCCGGGGAGCAGCCCCAGCATTTT.

The CDR3 loop is CATSTLKGTSGRTGELFF. For the CDR3, the DNA is TGTGCCACCAGCACACTTAAGGGGACTAGCGGTAGGACCGGGGAGCTGTTTTTT. The chain joins TRBV15 to TRBJ2-2; 11 nucleotides align to TRBD2. Germline V gives CDR1 LNHNV, CDR2 YYDKDF (reference sequence). V trimming: 4 bases; J trimming: 5 bases; junction bases outside the gene matches: 12. The CDR3 is 18 amino acids.

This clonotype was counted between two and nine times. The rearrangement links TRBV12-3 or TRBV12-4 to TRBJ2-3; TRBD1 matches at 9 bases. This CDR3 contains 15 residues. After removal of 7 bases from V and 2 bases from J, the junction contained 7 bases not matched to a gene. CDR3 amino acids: CASNTGTGPTDTQYF. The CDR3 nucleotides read TGTGCCAGCAATACCGGGACAGGGCCCACAGATACGCAGTATTTT.

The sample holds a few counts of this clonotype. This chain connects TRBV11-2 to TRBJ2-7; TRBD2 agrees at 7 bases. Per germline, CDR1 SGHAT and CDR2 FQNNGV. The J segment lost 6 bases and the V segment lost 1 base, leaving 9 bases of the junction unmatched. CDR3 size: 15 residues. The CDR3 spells CASSLGVGGVFEQYF. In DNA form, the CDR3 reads TGTGCCAGCAGCTTAGGAGTGGGGGGGGTTTTCGAGCAGTACTTC.

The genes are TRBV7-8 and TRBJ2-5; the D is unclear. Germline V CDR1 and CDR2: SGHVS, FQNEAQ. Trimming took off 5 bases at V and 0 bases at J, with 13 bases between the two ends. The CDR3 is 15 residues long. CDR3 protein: CASSGVERHQETQYF. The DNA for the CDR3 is TGTGCCAGCAGCGGCGTCGAACGGCACCAAGAGACCCAGTACTTC.

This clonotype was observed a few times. DNA for the CDR3: TGTGCCAGCAGCTTAAACTCTTTTCTGGACACTGAAGCTTTCTTT. It codes for CASSLNSFLDTEAFF. V is TRBV7-9 and J is TRBJ1-1; D not resolved. V lost 2 bases, J lost 3 bases, and 13 bases lay in between. Germline V gives CDR1 SEHNR, CDR2 FQNEAQ (reference sequence). The CDR3 is made up of 15 amino acids.

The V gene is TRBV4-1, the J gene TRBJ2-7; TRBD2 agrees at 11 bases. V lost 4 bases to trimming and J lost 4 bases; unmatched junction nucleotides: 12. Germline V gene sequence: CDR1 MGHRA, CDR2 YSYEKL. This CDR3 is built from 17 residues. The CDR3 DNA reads TGCGCCAGCAGCCGACCCCCCGGGACTAGCGGAACGTACGAGCAGTACTTC. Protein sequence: CASSRPPGTSGTYEQYF.